This TCR beta chain was identified in a study of cytomegalovirus exposure and HLA in healthy donors. It was with 60 Vbeta and 13 Jbeta primers that the PCR ran. TCRdb's copy holds only in-frame clones and misses some; the assay was immunoSEQ multiplex PCR. The sample is made up of about 88,000 clones, and the top ten hold about 5.5% of it. Study conclusions and caveats: Per a prior analysis, the majority of TCR beta V segments were productive roughly 90% or roughly 30% of the time. A later analysis reportedly found that, within productive TCRs, an Asian-associated ancestry cluster had fewer N-insertions than the mean observed across the roughly 700 donors. Rarity marked most TCR sequences, yet some public TCRs occurred in many donors.

With regard to this clone: The target antigen is unknown.

This CDR3 is built from 14 residues. Trimming shortened V by 0 bases and J by 3 bases, and 12 bases separated the two germline ends. The germline CDR1 and CDR2 sequences are SQVTM and ANQGSEA. The sequenced material came from PBMCs. This clonotype originated in a girl aged 5-17 years in good health and CMV-seropositive. The chain couples TRBV29-1 to TRBJ2-7; possible D gene TRBD1, 5 bases. CDR3 bases: TGCAGCGTTGAAGATGCAGGGTTACTCTACGAGCAGTACTTC. Encoded protein: CSVEDAGLLYEQYF.